This TCR beta chain was documented in a study of cytomegalovirus exposure and HLA in healthy donors. Study in general: There were 350 to 450 genotyped donors. Of these, roughly 84% fell in the genetic ancestry cluster associated with self-reported Caucasian donors.

The PCR made use of 60 Vbeta and 13 Jbeta primers. Sequenced by immunoSEQ multiplex PCR; TCRdb stores in-frame clones only, minus some. The sample contains over 65,000 clones, roughly 77% of which appear only once. CDR3 length equals 14 residues. The V gene lost 7 bases and the J gene lost 7 bases, with 14 bases spanning the gap. Sequenced material: PBMCs. The chain couples TRBV6-7 to TRBJ1-6; possibly TRBD1 for D (5 bases). TRBV6-7 is reported as an ORF; its role is uncertain. The sequence came from a man aged 35 to 55 in good health and CMV-seronegative. The CDR3 protein is CASKIVGGNSPLHF. In DNA form, the CDR3 reads TGTGCCAGCAAAATCGTGGGGGGGAATTCACCCCTCCACTTT.